Below are 7 T cell receptor beta chains sequenced from a single sample in a study of vaccination effects on CD4 cells after COVID-19. Subsequent to a culture period of more than 8 days, CD4+ T cells were isolated. The cohort was immunized with two doses of either the BNT162b2 or mRNA-1273 vaccine. TCRdb's table, derived via immunoSEQ multiplex PCR, lists solely in-frame clones and lacks some. The sample consists of more than 60,000 clones, around 69% of them appearing once. These TCRs are of unknown antigen specificity. The source was CD4+ T cells from PBMCs cultured without peptide, collected after COVID-19 vaccination. The source is a human donor who received a COVID-19 vaccine.

The V gene is TRBV7-7, the J gene TRBJ2-5; no firm D call. The CDR3 totals 13 residues. With 0 bases removed from V and 4 bases from J, the gap between germline ends came to 6 bases. Germline V lookup: CDR1 SSHAT, CDR2 FNYEAQ (reference sequence). The chain's CDR3 is CASSLAGLETQYF. The CDR3 coding sequence is TGTGCCAGCAGCTTAGCAGGGTTAGAGACCCAGTACTTC.

The chain couples TRBV4-3 to TRBJ2-1, with TRBD2 matching over 9 bases. The V segment lost 0 bases and the J segment 8 bases; nucleotides outside the gene matches: 11. The CDR3 sequence is 17 residues long. Germline loops: CDR1 LGHNA, CDR2 YSLEER. The CDR3 reads CASSQDWRGGLSDEQFF. Written as DNA, the CDR3 is TGCGCCAGCAGCCAAGATTGGCGGGGGGGCCTCTCCGATGAGCAGTTCTTC.

The V call is TRBV5-8, the J call TRBJ2-2; D possibly corresponds to TRBD1 (6 bases). Deletions cut 6 bases from V and 6 bases from J, with 18 bases between. Germline assignment: CDR1 SGHTS and CDR2 YDEGEE. The CDR3 runs 15 residues. The CDR3 here is CASNHRNRVAGELFF. DNA of the CDR3: TGTGCCAGCAACCATAGGAACAGGGTTGCCGGGGAGCTGTTTTTT.

The chain has TRBV27 and TRBJ1-6; tentatively, D is TRBD1 (5 bases). Trimming took off 4 bases at V and 10 bases at J, with 11 bases between the two ends. The CDR3 covers 13 residues. The germline CDR1 and CDR2 sequences are MNHEY and SMNVEV (reference sequence). The CDR3 DNA follows: TGTGCCAGCAGTTCCCGGGGCGACTCACCCCTCCACTTT. Protein product: CASSSRGDSPLHF.

This chain uses TRBV30 with TRBJ1-1; 7 bases map to TRBD1. With V trimmed by 4 bases and J by 4 bases, 15 bases remained unmatched. In germline, CDR1 is GTSNPN, CDR2 SVGIG (reference sequence). This CDR3 is built from 16 residues. The CDR3 DNA reads TGTGCCTGGAAATCTTGGACAGGTCGATTGTCCACTGAAGCTTTCTTT. This encodes CAWKSWTGRLSTEAFF.

The V call is TRBV4-1, the J call TRBJ2-3; TRBD1 matches at 8 bases. Looked up from germline, CDR1 is MGHRA and CDR2 is YSYEKL. This CDR3 region has 15 residues. V shed 5 bases, J shed 2 bases, and the junction held 6 bases outside the gene matches. CDR3 loop: CASSGRTGTTDTQYF. For the CDR3, the DNA is TGCGCCAGCAGCGGGAGGACAGGGACCACAGATACGCAGTATTTT.

V usage is TRBV6-1 and J usage is TRBJ2-7, with D possibly being TRBD1 (6 bases). V was clipped by 1 base and J by 6 bases, with 13 bases between them. This CDR3 is 14 amino acids long. In germline, CDR1 is MNHNS, CDR2 SASEGT. The CDR3 sequence is CASSEGYRVSEQYV. CDR3 bases: TGTGCCAGCAGTGAAGGTTACAGGGTTAGCGAGCAGTACGTC.